This TCR beta chain was obtained from a study of T cell repertoires in cytomegalovirus infection (dated by TCRdb to the late 2010s). With respect to the entire study: Recently identified HLA-C-restricted CMV epitopes, whose presentation resists viral immunomodulation, were targeted by peptide stimulations together with well-studied HLA-B-restricted epitopes. Because public TCR beta signatures pointed to carriage of CMV infection together with the matching HLA type, the HLA type of each donor mattered for the analysis. Overall study outcomes, separate from this receptor: The ex vivo response was dominated by HLA-C-restricted CMV-specific TCR beta clonotypes, which also provided the single most frequent clonotype in two of eight donors. In both this cohort and an independent cohort of over 350 donors, the cumulative frequency of public TCR beta family members distinguished carriers of CMV infection plus the relevant HLA type.

The listed sequencing device is Illumina HiSeq 1500. TCRdb reran the public reads through fastp at Q25 and MiXCR, keeping productive beta chains. All rows with the same CDR3 protein become a single entry with the most common DNA and genes. The sample table holds 75,000 to 100,000 distinct CDR3 sequences, of which around 32% were seen once. More than 70% of the sample is in the top ten clones. The treatment or condition label corresponds to: in vitro stimulation with specific CMV peptide epitopes to enrich CMV-specific T cells. Measured from the cysteine to the phenylalanine, the CDR3 is 17 residues long. Just CDR3 DNA is preserved here, 51 bases in frame from base 1. V is shortened by 2 bases, J by 4 bases, and the region joining them spans 18 bases. As to this clonotype: Its antigen is unknown. There are no base qualities to consult, and no much larger clone falls within one base.

This sample comprised CD8+ T cells from cultured PBMCs, obtained from culture after CMV antigen stimulation. Here the chain combines TRBV12-3 or TRBV12-4 and TRBJ2-1; the D gene is possibly TRBD1, with 6 bases matching. The clonotype comes from a human donor in good health (CMV status not recorded). Some clones in this sample may be carry-over from other donors' samples. The DNA sequence follows: TGTGCCAGCAGTTTATTCGGATCCGGACAGAAATACAATGAGCAGTTCTTC. Its product reads: CASSLFGSGQKYNEQFF.